This TCR beta chain is drawn from a study of cytomegalovirus exposure and HLA in healthy donors. Across the whole study: Out of 398 genotyped donors, about 80% belonged to the Caucasian-associated ancestry cluster. Study results and limitations: Immune exposure information comprised only CMV serostatus. A reported reduction in N-insertions relative to the roughly 710-donor mean was seen in an Asian-associated ancestry cluster in a later analysis. Evidence from a later analysis indicated that most CMV-associated TCR beta chains looked HLA-restricted.

The PCR was carried out with 60 Vbeta primers and 13 Jbeta primers. Produced via immunoSEQ multiplex PCR; TCRdb's table is partial and in-frame only. The sample has around 80,000 clones, around 60% seen once. There are a few counts of this clone. Its target is unknown. The V gene's germline CDR1 is MNHEY and CDR2 SVGAGI. This CDR3 has 15 residues. Between the trimmed V and J ends, which lost 6 bases and 0 bases, there was a span of 14 bases. What was sequenced was PBMCs. This rearrangement joins TRBV6-5 to TRBJ1-1; tentative D call: TRBD1 (6 bases). The source is a male donor in good health and CMV-seropositive. The CDR3 sequence: CASRYRETLNTEAFF. CDR3 sequence (DNA): TGTGCCAGCAGATACAGGGAGACCTTGAACACTGAAGCTTTCTTT.